Reported below is one TCR beta chain. Its cognate antigen has yet to be identified. The sample holds no much larger clone one base away, and base qualities are not on file. Library preparation employed PCR. The instrument given in TCRdb is Illumina HiSeq 2500. Molecular barcoding was employed in the preparation of TCR libraries, with unique molecular identifiers being used to normalize TCRbeta repertoire quantification. TCRdb took the public reads, trimmed them with fastp at Q25, ran MiXCR for clone calling and kept in-frame beta chains. When rows share a CDR3 protein, they turn into one entry using the most common DNA and genes. This sample lists some 640,000 distinct CDR3 sequences; 15% to 20% were detected once. The top ten clones comprise 1.1% of the sample. This sample stems from a study of T-cell reconstitution after alpha-beta-depleted transplantation in children (dated by TCRdb to about 2016). As for the study more broadly: Using TCR repertoire profiling, the study followed T-cell immune reconstitution in a quantitative way in children after TCRalphabeta/CD19-depleted allogeneic hematopoietic cell transplantation.

The germline V end is reduced by 1 base and the J end by 6 bases; junction bases left unmatched: 9. Sequences MGHRA (CDR1) and YSYEKL (CDR2) are obtained from the germline V gene. The CDR3 sequence holds 15 residues, the cysteine and valine included. This entry keeps only the CDR3 DNA: 45 bases, framed from base 1. The clonotype was recovered from a human donor who donated a stem cell graft to a child with acute myeloid leukemia. The chain is assembled from TRBV4-1 and TRBJ2-7; TRBD2 lines up with 7 middle nucleotides. The sequenced sample was PBMCs from the stem cell graft donor, obtained from the stem cell graft. CDR3 protein: CASSQGGGLRGEQYV. The sequenced DNA is TGCGCCAGCAGCCAAGGGGGGGGTTTGAGGGGCGAGCAGTACGTC.